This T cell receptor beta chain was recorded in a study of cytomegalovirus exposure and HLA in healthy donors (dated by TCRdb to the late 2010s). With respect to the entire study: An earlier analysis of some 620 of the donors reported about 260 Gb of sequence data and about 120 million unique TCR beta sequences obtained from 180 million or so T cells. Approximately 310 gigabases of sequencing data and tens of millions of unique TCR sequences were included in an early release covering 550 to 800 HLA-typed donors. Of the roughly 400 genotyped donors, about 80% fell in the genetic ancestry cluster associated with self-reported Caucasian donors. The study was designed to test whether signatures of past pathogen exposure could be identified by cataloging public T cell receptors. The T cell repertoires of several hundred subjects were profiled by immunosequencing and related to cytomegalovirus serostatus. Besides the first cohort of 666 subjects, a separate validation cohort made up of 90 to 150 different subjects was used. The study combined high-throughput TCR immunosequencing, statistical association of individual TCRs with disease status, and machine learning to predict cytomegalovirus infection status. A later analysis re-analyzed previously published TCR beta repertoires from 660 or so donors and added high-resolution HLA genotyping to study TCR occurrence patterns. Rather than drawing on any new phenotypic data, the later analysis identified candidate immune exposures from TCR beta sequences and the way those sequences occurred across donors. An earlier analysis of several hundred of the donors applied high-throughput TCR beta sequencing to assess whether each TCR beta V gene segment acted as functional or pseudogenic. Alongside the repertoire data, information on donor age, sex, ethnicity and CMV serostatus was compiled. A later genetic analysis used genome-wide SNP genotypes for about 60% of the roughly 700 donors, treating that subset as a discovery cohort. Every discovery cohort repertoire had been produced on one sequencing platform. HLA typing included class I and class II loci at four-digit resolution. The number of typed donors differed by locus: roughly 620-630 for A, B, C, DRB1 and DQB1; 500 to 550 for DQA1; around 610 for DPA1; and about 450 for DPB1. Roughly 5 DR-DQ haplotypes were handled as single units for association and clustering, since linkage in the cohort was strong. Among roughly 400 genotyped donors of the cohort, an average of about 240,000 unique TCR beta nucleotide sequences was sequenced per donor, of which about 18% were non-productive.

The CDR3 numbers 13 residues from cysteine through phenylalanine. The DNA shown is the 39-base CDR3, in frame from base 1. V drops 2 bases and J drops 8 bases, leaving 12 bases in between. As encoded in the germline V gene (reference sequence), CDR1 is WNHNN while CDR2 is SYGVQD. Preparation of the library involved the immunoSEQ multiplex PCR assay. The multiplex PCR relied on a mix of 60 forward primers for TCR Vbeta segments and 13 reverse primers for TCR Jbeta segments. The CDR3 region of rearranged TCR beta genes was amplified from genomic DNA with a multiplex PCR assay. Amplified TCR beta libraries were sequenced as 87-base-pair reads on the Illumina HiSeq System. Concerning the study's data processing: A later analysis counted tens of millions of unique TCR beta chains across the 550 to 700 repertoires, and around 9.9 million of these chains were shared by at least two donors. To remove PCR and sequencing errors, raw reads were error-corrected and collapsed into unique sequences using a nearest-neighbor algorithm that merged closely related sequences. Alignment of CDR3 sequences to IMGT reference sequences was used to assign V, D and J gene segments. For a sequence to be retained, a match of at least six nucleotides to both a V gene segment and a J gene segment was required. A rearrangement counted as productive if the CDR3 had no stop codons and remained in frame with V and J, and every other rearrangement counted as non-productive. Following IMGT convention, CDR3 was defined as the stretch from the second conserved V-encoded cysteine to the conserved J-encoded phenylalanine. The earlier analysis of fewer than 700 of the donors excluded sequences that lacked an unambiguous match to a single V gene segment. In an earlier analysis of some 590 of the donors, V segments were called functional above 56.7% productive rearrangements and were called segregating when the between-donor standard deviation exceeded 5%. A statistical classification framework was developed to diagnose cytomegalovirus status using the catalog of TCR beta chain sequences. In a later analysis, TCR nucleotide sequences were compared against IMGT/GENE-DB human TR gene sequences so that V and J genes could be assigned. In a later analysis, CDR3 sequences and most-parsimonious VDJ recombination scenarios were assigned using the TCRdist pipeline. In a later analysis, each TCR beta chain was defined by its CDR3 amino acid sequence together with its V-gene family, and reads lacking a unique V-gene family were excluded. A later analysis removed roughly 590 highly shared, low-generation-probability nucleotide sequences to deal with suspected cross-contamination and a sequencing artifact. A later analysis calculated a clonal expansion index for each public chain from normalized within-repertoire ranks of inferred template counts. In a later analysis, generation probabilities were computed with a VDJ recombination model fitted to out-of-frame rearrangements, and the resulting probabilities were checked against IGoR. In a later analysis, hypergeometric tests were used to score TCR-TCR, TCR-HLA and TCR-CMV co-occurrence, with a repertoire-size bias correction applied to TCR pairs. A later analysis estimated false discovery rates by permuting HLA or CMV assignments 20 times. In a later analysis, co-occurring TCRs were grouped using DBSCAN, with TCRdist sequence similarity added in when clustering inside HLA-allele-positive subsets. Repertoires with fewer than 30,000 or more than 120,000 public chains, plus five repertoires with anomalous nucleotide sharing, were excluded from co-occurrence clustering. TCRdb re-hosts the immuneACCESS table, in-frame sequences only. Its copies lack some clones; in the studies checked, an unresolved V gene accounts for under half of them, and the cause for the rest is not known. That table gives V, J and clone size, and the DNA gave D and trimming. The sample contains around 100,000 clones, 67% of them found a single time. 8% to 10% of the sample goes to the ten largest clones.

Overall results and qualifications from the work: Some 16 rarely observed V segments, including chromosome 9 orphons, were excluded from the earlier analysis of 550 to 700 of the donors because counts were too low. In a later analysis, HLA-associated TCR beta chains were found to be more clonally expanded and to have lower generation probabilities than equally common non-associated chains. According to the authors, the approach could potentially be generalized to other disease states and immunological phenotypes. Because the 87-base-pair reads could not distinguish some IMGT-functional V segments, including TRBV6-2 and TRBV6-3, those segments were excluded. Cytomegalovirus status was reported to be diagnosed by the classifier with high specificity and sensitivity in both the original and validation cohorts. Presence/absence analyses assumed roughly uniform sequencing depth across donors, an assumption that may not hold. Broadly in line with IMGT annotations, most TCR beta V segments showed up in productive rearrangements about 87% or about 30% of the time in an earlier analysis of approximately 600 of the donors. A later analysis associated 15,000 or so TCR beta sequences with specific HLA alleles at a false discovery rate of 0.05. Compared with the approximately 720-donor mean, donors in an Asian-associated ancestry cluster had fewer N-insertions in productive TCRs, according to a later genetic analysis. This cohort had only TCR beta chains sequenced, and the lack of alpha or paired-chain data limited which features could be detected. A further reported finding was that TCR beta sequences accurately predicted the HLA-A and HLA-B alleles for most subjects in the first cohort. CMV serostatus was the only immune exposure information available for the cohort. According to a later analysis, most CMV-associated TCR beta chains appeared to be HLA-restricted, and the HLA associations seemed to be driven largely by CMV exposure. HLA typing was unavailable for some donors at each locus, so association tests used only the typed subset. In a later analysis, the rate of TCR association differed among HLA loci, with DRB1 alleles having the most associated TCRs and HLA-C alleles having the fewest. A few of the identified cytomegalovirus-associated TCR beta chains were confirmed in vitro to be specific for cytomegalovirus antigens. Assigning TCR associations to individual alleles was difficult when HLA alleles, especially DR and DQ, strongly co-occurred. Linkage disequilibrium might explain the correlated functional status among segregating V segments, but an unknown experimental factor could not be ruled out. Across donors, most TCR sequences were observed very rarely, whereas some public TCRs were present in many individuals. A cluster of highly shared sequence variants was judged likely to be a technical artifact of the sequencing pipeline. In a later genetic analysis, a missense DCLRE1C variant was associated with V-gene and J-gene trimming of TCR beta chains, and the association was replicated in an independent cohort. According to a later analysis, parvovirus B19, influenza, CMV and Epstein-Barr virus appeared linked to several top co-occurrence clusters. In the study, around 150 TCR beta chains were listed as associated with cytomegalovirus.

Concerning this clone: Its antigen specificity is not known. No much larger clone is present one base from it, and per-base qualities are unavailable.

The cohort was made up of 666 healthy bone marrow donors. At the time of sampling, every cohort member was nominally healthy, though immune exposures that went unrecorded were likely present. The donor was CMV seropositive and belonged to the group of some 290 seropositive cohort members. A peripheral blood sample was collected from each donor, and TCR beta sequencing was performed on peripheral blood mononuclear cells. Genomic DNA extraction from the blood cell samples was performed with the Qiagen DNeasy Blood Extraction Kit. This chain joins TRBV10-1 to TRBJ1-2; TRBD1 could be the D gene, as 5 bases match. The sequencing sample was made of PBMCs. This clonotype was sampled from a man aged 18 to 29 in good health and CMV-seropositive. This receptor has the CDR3 CASSETQGEGYTF. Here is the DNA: TGCGCCAGCAGTGAGACCCAGGGTGAAGGCTACACCTTC.